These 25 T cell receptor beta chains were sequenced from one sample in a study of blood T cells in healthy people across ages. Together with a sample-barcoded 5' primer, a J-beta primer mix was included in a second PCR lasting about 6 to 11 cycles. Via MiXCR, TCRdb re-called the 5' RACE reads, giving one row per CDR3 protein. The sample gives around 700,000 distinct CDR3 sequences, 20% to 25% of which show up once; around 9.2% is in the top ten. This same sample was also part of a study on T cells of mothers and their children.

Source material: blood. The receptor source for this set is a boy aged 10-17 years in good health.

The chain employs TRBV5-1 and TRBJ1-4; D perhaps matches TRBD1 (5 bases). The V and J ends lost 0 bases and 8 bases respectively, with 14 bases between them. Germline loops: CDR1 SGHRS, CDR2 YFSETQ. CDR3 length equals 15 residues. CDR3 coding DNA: TGCGCCAGCAGCTTGGGCGTCAGGGAGGACGAAAAACTGTTTTTT. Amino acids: CASSLGVREDEKLFF. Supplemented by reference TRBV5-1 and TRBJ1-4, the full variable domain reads KAGVTQTPRYLIKTRGQQVTLSCSPISGHRSVSWYQQTPGQGLQFLFEYFSETQRNKGNFPGRFSGRQFSNSRSEMNVSTLELGDSALYLCASSLGVREDEKLFFGSGTQLSVL.

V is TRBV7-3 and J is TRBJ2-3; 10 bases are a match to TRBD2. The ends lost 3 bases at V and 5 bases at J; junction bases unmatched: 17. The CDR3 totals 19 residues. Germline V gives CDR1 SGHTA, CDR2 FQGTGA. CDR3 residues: CASSFPRAGGPTRGDTQYF. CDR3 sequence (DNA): TGTGCCAGCAGCTTCCCCAGAGCGGGAGGGCCAACCCGAGGAGATACGCAGTATTTT.

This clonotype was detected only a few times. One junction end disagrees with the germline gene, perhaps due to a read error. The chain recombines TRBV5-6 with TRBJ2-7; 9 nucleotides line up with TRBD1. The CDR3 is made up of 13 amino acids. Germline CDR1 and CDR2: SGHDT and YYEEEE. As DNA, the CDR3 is TGTGCCAGCAGCTTATTCTGGGATGGGACAGGGTCTTTC. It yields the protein CASSLFWDGTGSF.

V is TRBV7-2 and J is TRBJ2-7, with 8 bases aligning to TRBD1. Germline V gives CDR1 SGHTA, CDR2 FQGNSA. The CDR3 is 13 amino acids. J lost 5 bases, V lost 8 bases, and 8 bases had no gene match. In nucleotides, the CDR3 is TGTGCCAGCGGCTCGACAGGGGATGACGAGCAGTACTTC. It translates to CASGSTGDDEQYF.

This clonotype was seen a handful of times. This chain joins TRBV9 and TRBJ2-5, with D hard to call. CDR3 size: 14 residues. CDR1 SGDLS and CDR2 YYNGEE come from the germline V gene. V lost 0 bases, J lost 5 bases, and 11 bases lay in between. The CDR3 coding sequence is TGTGCCAGCAGCGTAGGGGATACGGGTGAGACCCAGTACTTC. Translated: CASSVGDTGETQYF.

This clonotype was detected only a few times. As DNA, the CDR3 is TGTGCCAGCAGCTCGACCAAACAGTCGGGAAAACTGTTTTTT. This sequence encodes CASSSTKQSGKLFF. The chain carries TRBV11-2 and TRBJ1-4; D gene ambiguous. The V and J ends lost 4 bases and 10 bases respectively, with 16 bases between them. Per germline, CDR1 SGHAT and CDR2 FQNNGV. The CDR3 is made up of 14 amino acids.

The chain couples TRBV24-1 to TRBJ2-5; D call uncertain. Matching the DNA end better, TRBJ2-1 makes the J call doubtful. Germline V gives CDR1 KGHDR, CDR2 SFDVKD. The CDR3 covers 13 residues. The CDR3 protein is CATSDSAGIKQFF. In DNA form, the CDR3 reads TGTGCCACCAGTGATTCGGCTGGAATTAAGCAGTTCTTC.

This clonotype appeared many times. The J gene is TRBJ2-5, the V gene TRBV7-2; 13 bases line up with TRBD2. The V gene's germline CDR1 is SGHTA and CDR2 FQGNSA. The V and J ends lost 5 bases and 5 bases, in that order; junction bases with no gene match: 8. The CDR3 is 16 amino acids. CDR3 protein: CASSPRTSGGRETQYF. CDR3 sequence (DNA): TGTGCCAGCAGCCCCCGGACTAGCGGGGGTAGGGAGACCCAGTACTTC. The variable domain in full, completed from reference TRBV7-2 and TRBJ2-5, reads GAGVSQSPSNKVTEKGKDVELRCDPISGHTALYWYRQSLGQGLEFLIYFQGNSAPDKSGLPSDRFSAERTGGSVSTLTIQRTQQEDSAVYLCASSPRTSGGRETQYFGPGTRLLVL.

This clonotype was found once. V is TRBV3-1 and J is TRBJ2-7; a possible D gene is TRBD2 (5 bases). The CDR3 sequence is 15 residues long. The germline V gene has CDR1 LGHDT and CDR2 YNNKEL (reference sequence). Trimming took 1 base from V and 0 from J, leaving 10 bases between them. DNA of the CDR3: TGTGCCAGCAGCCAAGGAAGCGGCCACTCCTACGAGCAGTACTTC. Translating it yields CASSQGSGHSYEQYF.

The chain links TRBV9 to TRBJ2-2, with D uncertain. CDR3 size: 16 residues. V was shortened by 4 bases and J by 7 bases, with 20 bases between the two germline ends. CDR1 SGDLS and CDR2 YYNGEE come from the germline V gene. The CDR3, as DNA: TGTGCCAGCAGCTCTCCTGCTGGTCTTAGAGGCGGGGAGCTGTTTTTT. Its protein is CASSSPAGLRGGELFF.

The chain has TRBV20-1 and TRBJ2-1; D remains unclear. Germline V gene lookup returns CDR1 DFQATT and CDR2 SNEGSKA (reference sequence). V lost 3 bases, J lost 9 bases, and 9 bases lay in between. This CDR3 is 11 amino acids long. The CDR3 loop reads CSASPGGEQFF. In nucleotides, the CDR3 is TGCAGTGCTAGCCCAGGCGGTGAGCAGTTCTTC.

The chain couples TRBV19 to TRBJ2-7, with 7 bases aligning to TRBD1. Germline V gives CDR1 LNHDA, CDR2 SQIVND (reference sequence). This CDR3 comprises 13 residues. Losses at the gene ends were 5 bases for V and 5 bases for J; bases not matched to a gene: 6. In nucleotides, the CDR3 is TGTGCCAGTAGTCCCCTTGACAGGGACGAGCAGTACTTC. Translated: CASSPLDRDEQYF.

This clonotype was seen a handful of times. CDR3 coding DNA: TGTGCCACCGGGCCCTACCCTGGGACCCAGTACTTC. Its protein is CATGPYPGTQYF. V gene TRBV27 combines with J gene TRBJ2-5; D gene unclear. Germline values: CDR1 MNHEY, CDR2 SMNVEV (reference sequence). The CDR3 has 12 amino acids. Trimming stripped 10 bases from V and 7 bases from J, with 16 bases between.

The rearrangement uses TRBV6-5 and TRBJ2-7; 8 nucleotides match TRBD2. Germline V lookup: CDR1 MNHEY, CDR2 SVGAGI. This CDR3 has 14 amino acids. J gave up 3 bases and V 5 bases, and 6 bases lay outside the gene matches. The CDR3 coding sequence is TGTGCCAGCAGTCCCGGGGGGGACGGCTACGAGCAGTACTTC. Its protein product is CASSPGGDGYEQYF.

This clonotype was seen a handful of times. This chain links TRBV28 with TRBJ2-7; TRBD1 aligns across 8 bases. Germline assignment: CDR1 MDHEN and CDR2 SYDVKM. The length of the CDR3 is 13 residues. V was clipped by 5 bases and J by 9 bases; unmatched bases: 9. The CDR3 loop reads CASSLPTGVAQYF. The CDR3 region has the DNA TGTGCCAGCAGTCTGCCGACAGGGGTCGCGCAGTACTTC.

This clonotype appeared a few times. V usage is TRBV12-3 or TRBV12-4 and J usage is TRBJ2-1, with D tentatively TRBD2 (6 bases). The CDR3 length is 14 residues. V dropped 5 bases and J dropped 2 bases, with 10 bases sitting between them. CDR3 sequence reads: CASSPLAAYNEQFF. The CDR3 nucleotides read TGTGCCAGCAGTCCACTAGCCGCCTACAATGAGCAGTTCTTC.

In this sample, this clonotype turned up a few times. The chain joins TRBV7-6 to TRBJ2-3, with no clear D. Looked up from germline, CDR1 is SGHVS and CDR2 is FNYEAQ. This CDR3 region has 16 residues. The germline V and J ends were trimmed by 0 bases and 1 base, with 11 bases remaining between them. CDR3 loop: CASSLAGYGGTDTQYF. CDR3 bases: TGTGCCAGCAGCTTAGCGGGTTATGGGGGCACAGATACGCAGTATTTT.

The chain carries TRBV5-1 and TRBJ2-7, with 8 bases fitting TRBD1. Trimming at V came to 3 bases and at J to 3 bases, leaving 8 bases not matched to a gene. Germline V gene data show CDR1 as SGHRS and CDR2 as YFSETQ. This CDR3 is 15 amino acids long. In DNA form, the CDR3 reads TGCGCCAGCAGCTCCGGGACAGGACCACTCTACGAGCAGTACTTC. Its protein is CASSSGTGPLYEQYF.

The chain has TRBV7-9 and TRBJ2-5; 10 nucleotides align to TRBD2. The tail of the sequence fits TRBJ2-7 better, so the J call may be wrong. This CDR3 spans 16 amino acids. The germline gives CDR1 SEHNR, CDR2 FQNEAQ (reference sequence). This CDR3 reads CASSYLAGVTSYEQYF. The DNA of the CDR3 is TGTGCCAGCAGCTATCTAGCGGGGGTTACCTCCTACGAGCAGTACTTC.

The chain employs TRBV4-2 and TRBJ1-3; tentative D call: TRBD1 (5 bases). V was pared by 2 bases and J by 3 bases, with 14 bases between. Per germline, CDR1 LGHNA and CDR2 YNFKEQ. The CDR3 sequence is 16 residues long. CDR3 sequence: CASSQTPDSHGNTIYF. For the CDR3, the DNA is TGTGCCAGCAGCCAAACTCCTGACAGTCATGGAAACACCATATATTTT.

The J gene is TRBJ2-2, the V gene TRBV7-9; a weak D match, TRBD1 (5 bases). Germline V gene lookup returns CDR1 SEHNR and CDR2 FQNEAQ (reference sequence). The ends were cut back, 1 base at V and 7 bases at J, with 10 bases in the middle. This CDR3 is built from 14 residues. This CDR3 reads CASSLGTGIGELFF. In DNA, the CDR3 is TGTGCCAGCAGCTTAGGAACAGGAATCGGGGAGCTGTTTTTT.

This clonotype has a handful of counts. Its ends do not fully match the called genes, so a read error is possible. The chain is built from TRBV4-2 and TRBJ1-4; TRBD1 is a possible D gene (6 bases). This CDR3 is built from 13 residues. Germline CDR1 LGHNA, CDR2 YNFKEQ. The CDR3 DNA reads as TGTGTCAGCGACCCTGGGACAAATGAAACACTGTTTTTT. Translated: CVSDPGTNETLFF.

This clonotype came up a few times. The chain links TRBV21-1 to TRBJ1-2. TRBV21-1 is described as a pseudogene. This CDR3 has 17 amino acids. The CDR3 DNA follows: TGTGCCAGCAGCAAATTACCGGGCCCCGACGCCAGCTATGGCTACACCTTC. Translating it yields CASSKLPGPDASYGYTF.

As DNA, the CDR3 is TGCAGCGTCCCGGTCGTCGCGGGGGGTTCTGGTGAGCAGTTCTTC. This encodes CSVPVVAGGSGEQFF. V is TRBV29-1 and J is TRBJ2-1; 8 bases fit TRBD2. J gave up 9 bases and V 6 bases, and 16 bases lay outside the gene matches. The CDR3 is made up of 15 amino acids. The V gene's germline CDR1 is SQVTM and CDR2 ANQGSEA.

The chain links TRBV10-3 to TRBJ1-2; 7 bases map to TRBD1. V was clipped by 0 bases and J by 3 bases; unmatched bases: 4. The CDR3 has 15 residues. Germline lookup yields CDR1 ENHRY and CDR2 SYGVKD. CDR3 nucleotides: TGTGCCATCAGTGAGTCGGAGGGGGCATACTATGGCTACACCTTC. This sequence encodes CAISESEGAYYGYTF.